This T cell receptor beta chain comes out of a study of naive and memory T cell subsets. CDR1 and CDR2 from the germline V gene are KGHDR and SFDVKD. V was shortened by 2 bases and J by 0 bases, with 7 bases between the two germline ends. The CDR3 is 15 residues long. Amplification of ligated cDNA took four PCR rounds with SP2 and nested alpha and beta constant primers. One entry per CDR3 protein results from TCRdb running MiXCR on the 5' RACE reads. This sample has about 59,000 distinct CDR3 sequences; roughly 8.1% occur once, and the top ten carry 15% to 20%. TCR cDNA received a 3' ligated oligonucleotide that carried a UMI. Whole-blood samples were around 2.5 ml of peripheral blood from healthy adult volunteers. Reverse transcription used DNase-treated unsorted total RNA, aiming for roughly 1 to 1000 ng.

The genes are TRBV24-1 and TRBJ1-3; D is unresolved. The receptor was derived from a female donor in good health. CDR3: CATSDSRFSGNTIYF. As DNA, the CDR3 is TGTGCCACCAGTGATTCCCGCTTCTCTGGAAACACCATATATTTT.